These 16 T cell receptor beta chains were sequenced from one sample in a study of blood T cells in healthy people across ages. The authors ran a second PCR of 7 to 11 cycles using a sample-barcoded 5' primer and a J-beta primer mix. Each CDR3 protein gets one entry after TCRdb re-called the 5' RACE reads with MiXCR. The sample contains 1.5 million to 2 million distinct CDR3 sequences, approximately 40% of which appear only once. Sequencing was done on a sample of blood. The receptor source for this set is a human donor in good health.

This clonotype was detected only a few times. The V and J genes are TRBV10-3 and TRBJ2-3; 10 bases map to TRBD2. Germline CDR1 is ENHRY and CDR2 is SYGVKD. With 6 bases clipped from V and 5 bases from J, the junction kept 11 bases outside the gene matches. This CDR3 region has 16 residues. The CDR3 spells CAIRRSSGGNLDTQYF. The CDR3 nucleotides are TGTGCCATCAGGAGATCTAGCGGGGGCAATCTAGATACGCAGTATTTT.

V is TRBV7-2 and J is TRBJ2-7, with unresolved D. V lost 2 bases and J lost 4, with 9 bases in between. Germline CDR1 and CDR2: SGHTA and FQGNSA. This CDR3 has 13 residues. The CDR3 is CASSLFPLYEQYF. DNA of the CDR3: TGTGCCAGCAGCTTATTCCCTTTGTACGAGCAGTACTTC.

The CDR3 DNA is TGTGCCAGCAGCCCCGGGGGACCGGGTGGGCCCTATGGCTACACCTTC. Encoded protein: CASSPGGPGGPYGYTF. The gene calls are TRBV7-2 and TRBJ1-2, with D maybe TRBD1 (5 bases). Germline V lookup: CDR1 SGHTA, CDR2 FQGNSA. The V end was cut by 5 bases, the J end by 4 bases, with 20 bases between. CDR3 length equals 16 residues.

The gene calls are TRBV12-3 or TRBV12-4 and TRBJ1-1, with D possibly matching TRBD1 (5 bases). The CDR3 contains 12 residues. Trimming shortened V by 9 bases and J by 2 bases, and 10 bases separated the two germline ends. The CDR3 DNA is TGTGCCAGTGCTCAGGGAAACACTGAAGCTTTCTTT. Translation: CASAQGNTEAFF.

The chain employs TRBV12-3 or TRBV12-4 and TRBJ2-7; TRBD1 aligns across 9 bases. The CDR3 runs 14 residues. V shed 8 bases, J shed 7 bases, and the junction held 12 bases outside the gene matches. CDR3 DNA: TGTGCCAGCTTAGGTGGGACAGGGAACGAAGAGCAGTACTTC. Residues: CASLGGTGNEEQYF.

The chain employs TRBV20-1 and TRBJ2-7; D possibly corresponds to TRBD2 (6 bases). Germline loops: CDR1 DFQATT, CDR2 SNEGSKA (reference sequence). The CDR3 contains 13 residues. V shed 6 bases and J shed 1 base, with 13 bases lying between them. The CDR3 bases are TGCAGTGCCGGGAGTAGGAGGTCCTACGAGCAGTACTTC. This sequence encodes CSAGSRRSYEQYF.

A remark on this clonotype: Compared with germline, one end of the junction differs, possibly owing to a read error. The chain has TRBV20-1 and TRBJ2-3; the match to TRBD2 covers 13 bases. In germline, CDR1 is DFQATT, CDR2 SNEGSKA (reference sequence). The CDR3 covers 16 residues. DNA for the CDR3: TGCAGTGCTAGGGATGGACTAGCGGGGGAAGTAGATACGCGGTATTTT. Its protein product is CSARDGLAGEVDTRYF.

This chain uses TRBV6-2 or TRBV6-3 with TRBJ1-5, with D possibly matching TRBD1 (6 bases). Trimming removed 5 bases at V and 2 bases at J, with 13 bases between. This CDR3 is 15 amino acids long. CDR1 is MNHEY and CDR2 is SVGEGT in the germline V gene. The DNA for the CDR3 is TGTGCCAGCAGTCCGCCGGGGGCTGGCAATCAGCCCCAGCATTTT. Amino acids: CASSPPGAGNQPQHF.

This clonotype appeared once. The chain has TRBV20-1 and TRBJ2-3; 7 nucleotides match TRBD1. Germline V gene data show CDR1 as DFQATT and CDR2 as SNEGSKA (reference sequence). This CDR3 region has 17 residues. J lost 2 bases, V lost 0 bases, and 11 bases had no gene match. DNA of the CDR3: TGCAGTGCTAGAGATACCCCGACAGGGAGTTTCACAGATACGCAGTATTTT. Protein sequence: CSARDTPTGSFTDTQYF.

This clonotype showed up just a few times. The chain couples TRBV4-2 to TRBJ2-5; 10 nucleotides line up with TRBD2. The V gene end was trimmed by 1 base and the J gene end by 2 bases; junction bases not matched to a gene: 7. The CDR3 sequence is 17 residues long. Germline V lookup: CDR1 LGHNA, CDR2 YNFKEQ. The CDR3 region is CASSQVSSGGPQETQYF. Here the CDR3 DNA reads TGTGCCAGCAGCCAAGTTTCTAGCGGGGGACCTCAAGAGACCCAGTACTTC.

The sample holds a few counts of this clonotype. This chain's CDR3 is CATSREEGAGDGYTF. DNA of the CDR3: TGTGCCACCAGCAGAGAGGAGGGGGCCGGGGATGGCTACACCTTC. The rearrangement joins TRBV15 to TRBJ1-2, with TRBD1 identical over 7 bases. J was trimmed by 6 bases and V by 0 bases; bases with no gene match: 7. Germline V gene lookup returns CDR1 LNHNV and CDR2 YYDKDF (reference sequence). This CDR3 is built from 15 residues.

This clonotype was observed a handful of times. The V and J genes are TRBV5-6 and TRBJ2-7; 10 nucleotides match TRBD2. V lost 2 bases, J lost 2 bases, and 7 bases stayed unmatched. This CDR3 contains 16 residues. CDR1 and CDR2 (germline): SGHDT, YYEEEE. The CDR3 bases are TGTGCCAGCAGCTTTACTAGCGGGGATTTTACCTACGAGCAGTACTTC. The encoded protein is CASSFTSGDFTYEQYF.

The CDR3 protein is CASSQGGGVVSGNTIYF. CDR3 coding DNA: TGCGCCAGCAGCCAAGGAGGGGGGGTTGTGTCTGGAAACACCATATATTTT. The chain employs TRBV4-3 and TRBJ1-3; tentative D call: TRBD1 (6 bases). Germline assignment: CDR1 LGHNA and CDR2 YSLEER. The length of the CDR3 is 17 residues. The germline V and J ends were trimmed by 1 base and 1 base, with 14 bases remaining between them.

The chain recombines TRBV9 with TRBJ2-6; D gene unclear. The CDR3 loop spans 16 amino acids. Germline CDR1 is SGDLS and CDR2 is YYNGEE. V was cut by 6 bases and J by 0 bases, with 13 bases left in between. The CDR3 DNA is TGTGCCAGCACCGACGTCTGGGACTCTGGGGCCAACGTCCTGACTTTC. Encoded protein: CASTDVWDSGANVLTF.

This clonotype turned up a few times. CDR3 DNA: TGTGCCAGCTCACCCTCTTCGGGGAACACTGAAGCTTTCTTT. Its translation is CASSPSSGNTEAFF. The chain carries TRBV18 and TRBJ1-1; D not certain. The V gene's germline CDR1 is KGHSH and CDR2 LQKENI. The CDR3 has 14 amino acids. V was clipped by 3 bases and J by 1 base, with 9 bases between them.

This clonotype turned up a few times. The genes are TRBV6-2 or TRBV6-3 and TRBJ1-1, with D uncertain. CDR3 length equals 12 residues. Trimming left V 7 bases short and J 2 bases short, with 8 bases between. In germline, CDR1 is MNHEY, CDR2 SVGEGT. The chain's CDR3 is CASTRINTEAFF. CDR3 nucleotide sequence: TGTGCCAGCACCCGTATAAACACTGAAGCTTTCTTT.